Included here is one TCR beta chain sequence, with context. The antigen is undetermined. Germline CDR1 and CDR2: MDHEN and SYDVKM. Trimming left V 8 bases short and J 3 bases short, with 14 bases between. The CDR3 has 14 residues. This sample is part of a study of OX40 agonist ivuxolimab in advanced cancers. Overall study results and limits: Among the lowest peripheral clonal expansion occurred in 0.1-3.0 mg/kg partial responders.

Clones were read by immunoSEQ multiplex PCR, and TCRdb kept only the in-frame ones, dropping some. The sample holds approximately 110,000 clones; 92% are singletons and the top ten take 0.7% to 0.85%. This specimen was CD4+ or CD8+ T cells sorted from blood, taken in a trial of the OX40 agonist ivuxolimab. The sequence came from an adult with an advanced solid tumor such as melanoma, head and neck, liver or kidney cancer. The chain joins TRBV28 to TRBJ2-1, with D possibly being TRBD2 (6 bases). The CDR3 spells CASYPSAFYNEQFF. The CDR3 nucleotides read TGTGCCAGCTATCCTAGCGCTTTCTACAATGAGCAGTTCTTC.